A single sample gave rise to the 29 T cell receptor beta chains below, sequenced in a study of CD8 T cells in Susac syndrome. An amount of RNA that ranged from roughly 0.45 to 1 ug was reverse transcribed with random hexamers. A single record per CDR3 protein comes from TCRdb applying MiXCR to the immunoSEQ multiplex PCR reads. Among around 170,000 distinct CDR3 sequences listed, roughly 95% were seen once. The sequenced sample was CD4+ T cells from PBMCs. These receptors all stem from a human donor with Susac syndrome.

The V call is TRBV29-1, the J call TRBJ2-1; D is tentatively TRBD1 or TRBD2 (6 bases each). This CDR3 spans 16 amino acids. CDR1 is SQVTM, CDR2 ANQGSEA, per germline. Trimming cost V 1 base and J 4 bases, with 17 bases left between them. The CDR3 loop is CSVEGWAGQRYNEQFF. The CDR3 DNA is TGCAGCGTTGAAGGGTGGGCGGGACAAAGATACAATGAGCAGTTCTTC.

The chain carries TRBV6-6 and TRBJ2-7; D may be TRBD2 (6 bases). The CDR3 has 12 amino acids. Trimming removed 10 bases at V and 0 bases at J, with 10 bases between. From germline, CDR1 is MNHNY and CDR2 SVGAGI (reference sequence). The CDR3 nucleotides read TGTGCCACCGGGAGCGGCTCCTACGAGCAGTACTTC. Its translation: CATGSGSYEQYF.

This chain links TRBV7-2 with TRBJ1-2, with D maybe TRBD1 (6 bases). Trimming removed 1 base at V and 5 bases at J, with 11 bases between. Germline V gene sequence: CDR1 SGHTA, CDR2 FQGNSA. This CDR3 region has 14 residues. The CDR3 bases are TGTGCCAGCAGCTTAGGGGCAGGGGCGTATGGCTACACCTTC. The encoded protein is CASSLGAGAYGYTF.

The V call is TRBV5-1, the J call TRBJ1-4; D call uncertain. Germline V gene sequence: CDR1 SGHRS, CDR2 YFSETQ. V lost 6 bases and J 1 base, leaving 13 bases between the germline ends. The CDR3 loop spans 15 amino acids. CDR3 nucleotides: TGCGCCAGCACGAGGATCAGCGGAACTAATGAAAAACTGTTTTTT. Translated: CASTRISGTNEKLFF.

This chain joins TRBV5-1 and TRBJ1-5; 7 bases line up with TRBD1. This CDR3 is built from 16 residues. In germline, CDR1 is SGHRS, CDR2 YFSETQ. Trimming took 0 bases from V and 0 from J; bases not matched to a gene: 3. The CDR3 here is CASSLGDRYSNQPQHF. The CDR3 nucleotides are TGCGCCAGCAGCTTGGGGGACAGATATAGCAATCAGCCCCAGCATTTT.

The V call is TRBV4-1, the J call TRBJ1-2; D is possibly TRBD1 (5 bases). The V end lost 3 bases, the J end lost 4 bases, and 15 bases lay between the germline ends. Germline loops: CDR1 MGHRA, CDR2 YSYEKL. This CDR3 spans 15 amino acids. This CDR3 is CASSQGGETTYGYTF. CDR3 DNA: TGCGCCAGCAGCCAGGGGGGAGAGACAACCTATGGCTACACCTTC.

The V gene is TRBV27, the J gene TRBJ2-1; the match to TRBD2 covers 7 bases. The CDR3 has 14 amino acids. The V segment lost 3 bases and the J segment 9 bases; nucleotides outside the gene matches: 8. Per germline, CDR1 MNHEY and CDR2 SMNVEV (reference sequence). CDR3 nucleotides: TGTGCCAGCAGTTTTCGGGAGGACGTAGGTGAGCAGTTCTTC. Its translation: CASSFREDVGEQFF.

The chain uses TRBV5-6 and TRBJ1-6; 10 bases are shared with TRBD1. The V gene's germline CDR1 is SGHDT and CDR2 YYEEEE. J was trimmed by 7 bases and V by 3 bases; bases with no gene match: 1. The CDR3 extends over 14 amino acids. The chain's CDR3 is CASSSDRGNSPLHF. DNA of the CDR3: TGTGCCAGCAGCTCGGACAGGGGGAATTCACCCCTCCACTTT.

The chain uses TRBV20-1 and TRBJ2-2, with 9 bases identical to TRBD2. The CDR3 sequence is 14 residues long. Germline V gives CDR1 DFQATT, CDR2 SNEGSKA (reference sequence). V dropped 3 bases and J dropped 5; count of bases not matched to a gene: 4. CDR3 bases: TGCAGTGCTAGGCTAGCGGGGAGAACCGGGGAGCTGTTTTTT. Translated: CSARLAGRTGELFF.

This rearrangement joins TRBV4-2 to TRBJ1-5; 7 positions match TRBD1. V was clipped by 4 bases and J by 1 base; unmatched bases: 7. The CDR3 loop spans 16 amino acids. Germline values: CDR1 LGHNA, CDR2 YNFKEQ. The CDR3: CASSPLGTASNQPQHF. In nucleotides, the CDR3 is TGTGCCAGCAGCCCCCTGGGGACAGCAAGCAATCAGCCCCAGCATTTT.

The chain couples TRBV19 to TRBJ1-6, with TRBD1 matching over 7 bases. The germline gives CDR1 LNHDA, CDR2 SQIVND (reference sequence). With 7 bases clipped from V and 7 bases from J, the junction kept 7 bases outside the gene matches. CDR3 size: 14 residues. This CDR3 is CASTPRTGNSPLHF. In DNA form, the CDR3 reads TGTGCCAGTACCCCTCGGACAGGAAATTCACCCCTCCACTTT.

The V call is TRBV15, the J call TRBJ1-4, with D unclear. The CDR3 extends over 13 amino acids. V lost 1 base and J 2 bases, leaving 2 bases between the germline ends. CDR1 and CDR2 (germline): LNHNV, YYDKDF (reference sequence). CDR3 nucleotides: TGTGCCACCAGCAGAGGGACTAATGAAAAACTGTTTTTT. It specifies CATSRGTNEKLFF.

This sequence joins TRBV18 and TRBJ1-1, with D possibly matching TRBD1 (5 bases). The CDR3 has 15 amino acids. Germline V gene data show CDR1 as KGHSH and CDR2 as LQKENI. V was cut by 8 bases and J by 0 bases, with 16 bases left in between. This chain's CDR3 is CASATRRGMNTEAFF. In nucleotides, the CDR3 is TGTGCCAGCGCCACACGACGGGGGATGAACACTGAAGCTTTCTTT.

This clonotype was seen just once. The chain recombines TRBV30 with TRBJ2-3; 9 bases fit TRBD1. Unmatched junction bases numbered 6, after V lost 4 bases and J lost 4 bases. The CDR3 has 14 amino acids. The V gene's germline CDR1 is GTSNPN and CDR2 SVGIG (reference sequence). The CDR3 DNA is TGTGCCTGGAAGAGGGACAGGGACGCAGATACGCAGTATTTT. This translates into CAWKRDRDADTQYF.

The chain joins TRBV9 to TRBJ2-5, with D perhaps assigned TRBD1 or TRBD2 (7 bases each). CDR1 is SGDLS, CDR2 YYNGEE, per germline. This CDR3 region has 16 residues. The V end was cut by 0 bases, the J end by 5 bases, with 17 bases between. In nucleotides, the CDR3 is TGTGCCAGCAGCGTAGGGGCAGGGGGGGCGCCGGAGACCCAGTACTTC. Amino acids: CASSVGAGGAPETQYF.

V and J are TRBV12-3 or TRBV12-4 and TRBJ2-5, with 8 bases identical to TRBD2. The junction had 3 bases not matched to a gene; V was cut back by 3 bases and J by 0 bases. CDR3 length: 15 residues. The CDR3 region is CASSFASGYQETQYF. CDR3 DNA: TGTGCCAGCAGTTTTGCTAGCGGGTACCAAGAGACCCAGTACTTC.

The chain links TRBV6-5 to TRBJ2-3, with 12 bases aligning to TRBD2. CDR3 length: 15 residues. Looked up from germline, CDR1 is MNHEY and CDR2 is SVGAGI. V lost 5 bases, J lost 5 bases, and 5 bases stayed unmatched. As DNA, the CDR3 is TGTGCCAGCAGTCCTAGCGGGGGGGCGGTAGATACGCAGTATTTT. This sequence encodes CASSPSGGAVDTQYF.

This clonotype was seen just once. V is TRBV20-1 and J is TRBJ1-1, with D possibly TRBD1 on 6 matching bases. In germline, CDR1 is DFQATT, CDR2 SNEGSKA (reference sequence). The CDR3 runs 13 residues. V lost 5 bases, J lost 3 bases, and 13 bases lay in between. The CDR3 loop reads CSAHRVGDTEAFF. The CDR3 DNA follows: TGCAGTGCTCACAGGGTCGGGGACACTGAAGCTTTCTTT.

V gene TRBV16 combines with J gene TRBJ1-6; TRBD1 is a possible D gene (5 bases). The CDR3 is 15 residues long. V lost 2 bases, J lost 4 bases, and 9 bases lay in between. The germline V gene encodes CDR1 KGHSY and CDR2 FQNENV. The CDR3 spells CASSQRTPYNSPLHF. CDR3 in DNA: TGTGCCAGCAGCCAAAGGACACCTTATAATTCACCCCTCCACTTT.

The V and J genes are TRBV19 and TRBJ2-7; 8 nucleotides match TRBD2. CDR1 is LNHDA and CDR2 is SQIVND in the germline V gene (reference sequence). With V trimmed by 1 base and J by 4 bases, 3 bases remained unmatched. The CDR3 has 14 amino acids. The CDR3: CASSIAREGYEQYF. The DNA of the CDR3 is TGTGCCAGTAGTATAGCACGGGAGGGATACGAGCAGTACTTC.

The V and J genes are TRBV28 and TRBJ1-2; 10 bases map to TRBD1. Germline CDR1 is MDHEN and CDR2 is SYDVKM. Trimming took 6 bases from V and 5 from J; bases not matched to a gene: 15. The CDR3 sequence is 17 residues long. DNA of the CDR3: TGTGCCAGCAGCTTGCCTCCGTCTGGGACAGGGGATTATGGCTACACCTTC. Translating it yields CASSLPPSGTGDYGYTF.

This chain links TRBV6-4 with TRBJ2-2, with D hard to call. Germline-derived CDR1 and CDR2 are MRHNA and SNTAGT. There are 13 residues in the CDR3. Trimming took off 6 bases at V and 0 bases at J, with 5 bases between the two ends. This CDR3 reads CASRLTNTGELFF. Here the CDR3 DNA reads TGTGCCAGCAGACTCACGAACACCGGGGAGCTGTTTTTT.

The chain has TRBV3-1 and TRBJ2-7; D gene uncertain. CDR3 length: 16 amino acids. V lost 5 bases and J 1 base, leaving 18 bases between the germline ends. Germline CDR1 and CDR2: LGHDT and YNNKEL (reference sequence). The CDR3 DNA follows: TGTGCCAGCAGCACTCTCGGAGCCGCAGAGTCCTACGAGCAGTACTTC. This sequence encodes CASSTLGAAESYEQYF.

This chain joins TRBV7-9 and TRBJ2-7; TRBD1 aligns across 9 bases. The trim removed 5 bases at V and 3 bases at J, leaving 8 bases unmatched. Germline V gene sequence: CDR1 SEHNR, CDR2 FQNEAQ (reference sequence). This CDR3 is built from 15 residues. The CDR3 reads CASSDPGTGYYEQYF. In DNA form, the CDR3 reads TGTGCCAGCAGCGACCCCGGGACAGGGTACTACGAGCAGTACTTC.

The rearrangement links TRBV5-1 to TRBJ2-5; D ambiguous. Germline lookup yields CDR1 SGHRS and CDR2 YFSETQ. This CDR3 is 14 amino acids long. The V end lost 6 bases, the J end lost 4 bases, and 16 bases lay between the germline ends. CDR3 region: CASKLVRSRETQYF. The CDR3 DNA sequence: TGCGCCAGCAAATTGGTTCGGTCCCGAGAGACCCAGTACTTC.

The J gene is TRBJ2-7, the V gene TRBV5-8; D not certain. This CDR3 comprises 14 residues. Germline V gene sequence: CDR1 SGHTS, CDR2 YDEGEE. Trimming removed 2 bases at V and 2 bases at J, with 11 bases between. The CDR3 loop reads CASSLGPRPYEQYF. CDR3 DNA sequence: TGTGCCAGCAGCTTAGGCCCACGGCCCTACGAGCAGTACTTC.

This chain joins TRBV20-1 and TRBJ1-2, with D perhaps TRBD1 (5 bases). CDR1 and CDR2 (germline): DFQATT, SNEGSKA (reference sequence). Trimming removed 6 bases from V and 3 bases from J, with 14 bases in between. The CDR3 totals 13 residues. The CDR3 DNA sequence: TGCAGTGCCTTCCCGGGGGAGGACTATGGCTACACCTTC. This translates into CSAFPGEDYGYTF.

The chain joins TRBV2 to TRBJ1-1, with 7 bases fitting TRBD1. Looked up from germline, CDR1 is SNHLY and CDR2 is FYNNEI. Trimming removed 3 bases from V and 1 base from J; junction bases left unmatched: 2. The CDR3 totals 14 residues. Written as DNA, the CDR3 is TGTGCCAGCAGTGATTACAGGGGGAACACTGAAGCTTTCTTT. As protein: CASSDYRGNTEAFF.

CDR3 loop: CASSLVGGFAQTTQYF. CDR3 DNA: TGTGCCAGCAGCTTAGTAGGAGGATTCGCACAGACCACGCAGTATTTT. This chain uses TRBV7-2 with TRBJ2-3, with D maybe TRBD2 (5 bases). The germline V gene encodes CDR1 SGHTA and CDR2 FQGNSA. CDR3 size: 16 residues. Trimming cost V 1 base and J 9 bases, with 20 bases left between them.